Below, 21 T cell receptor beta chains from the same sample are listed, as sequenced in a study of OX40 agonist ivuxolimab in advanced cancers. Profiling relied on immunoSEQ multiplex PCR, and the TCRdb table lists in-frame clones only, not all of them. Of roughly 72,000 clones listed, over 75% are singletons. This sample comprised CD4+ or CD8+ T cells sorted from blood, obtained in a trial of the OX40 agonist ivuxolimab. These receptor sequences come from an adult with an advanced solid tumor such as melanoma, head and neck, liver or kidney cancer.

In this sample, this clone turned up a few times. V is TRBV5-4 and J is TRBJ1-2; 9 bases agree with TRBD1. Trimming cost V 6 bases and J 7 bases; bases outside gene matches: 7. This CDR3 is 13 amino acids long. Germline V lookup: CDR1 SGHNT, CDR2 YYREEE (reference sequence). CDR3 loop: CASTQQGALGYTF. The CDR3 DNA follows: TGTGCCAGCACCCAACAGGGGGCGCTTGGCTACACCTTC.

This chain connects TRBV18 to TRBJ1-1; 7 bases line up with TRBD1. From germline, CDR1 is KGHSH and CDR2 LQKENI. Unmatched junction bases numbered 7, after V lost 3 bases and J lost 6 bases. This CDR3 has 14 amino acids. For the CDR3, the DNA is TGTGCCAGCTCACCTAGACAGGGTCTGGCTGAAGCTTTCTTT. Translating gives CASSPRQGLAEAFF.

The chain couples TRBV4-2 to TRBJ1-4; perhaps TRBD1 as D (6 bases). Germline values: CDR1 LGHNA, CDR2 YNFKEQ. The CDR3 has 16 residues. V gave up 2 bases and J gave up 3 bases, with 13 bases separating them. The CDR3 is CASSQKGDVANEKLFF. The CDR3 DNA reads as TGTGCCAGCAGCCAAAAGGGGGACGTGGCTAATGAAAAACTGTTTTTT.

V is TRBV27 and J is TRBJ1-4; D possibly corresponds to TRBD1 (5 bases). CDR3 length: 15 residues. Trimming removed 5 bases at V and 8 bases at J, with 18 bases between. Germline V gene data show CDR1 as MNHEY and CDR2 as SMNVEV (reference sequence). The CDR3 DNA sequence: TGTGCCAGCAGTCCAAATGGGGGAGGTCGGGAAAAACTGTTTTTT. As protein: CASSPNGGGREKLFF.

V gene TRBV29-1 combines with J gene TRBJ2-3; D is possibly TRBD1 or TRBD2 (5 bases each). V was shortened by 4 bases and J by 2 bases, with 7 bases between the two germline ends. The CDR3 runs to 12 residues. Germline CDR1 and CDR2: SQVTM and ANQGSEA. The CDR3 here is CSVGGYTDTQYF. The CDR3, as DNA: TGCAGCGTTGGGGGGTACACAGATACGCAGTATTTT.

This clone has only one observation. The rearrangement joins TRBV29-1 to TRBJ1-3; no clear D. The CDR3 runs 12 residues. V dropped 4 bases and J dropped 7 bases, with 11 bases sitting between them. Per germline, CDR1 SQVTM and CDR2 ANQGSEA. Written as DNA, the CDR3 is TGCAGCGTTGTTTTACCCCAGAACACCATATATTTT. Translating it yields CSVVLPQNTIYF.

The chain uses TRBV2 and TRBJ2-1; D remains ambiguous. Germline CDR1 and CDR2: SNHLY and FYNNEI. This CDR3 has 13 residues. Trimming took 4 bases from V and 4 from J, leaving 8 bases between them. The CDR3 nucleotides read TGTGCCAGCAGTGTTACAGAGTACAATGAGCAGTTCTTC. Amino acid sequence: CASSVTEYNEQFF.

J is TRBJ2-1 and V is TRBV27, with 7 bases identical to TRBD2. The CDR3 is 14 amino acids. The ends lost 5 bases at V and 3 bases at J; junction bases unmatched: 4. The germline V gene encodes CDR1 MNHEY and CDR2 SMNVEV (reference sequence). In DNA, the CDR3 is TGTGCCAGCAGTCGAGGGGACTACTACAATGAGCAGTTCTTC. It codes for CASSRGDYYNEQFF.

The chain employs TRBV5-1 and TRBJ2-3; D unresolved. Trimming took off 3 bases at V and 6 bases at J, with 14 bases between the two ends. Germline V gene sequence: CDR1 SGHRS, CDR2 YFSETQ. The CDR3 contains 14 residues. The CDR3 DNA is TGCGCCAGCAGCTCGGGCCAATATCTGGATACGCAGTATTTT. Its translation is CASSSGQYLDTQYF. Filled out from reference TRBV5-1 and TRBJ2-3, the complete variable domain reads KAGVTQTPRYLIKTRGQQVTLSCSPISGHRSVSWYQQTPGQGLQFLFEYFSETQRNKGNFPGRFSGRQFSNSRSEMNVSTLELGDSALYLCASSSGQYLDTQYFGPGTRLTVL.

CDR3 in DNA: TGTGCCAGCAGCTTAGGGAACAGGGACGACGAGCAGTACTTC. It specifies CASSLGNRDDEQYF. The rearrangement links TRBV11-2 to TRBJ2-7, with D possibly matching TRBD1 (6 bases). Germline CDR1 and CDR2: SGHAT and FQNNGV. CDR3 length equals 14 residues. Trimming took off 1 base at V and 5 bases at J, with 12 bases between the two ends.

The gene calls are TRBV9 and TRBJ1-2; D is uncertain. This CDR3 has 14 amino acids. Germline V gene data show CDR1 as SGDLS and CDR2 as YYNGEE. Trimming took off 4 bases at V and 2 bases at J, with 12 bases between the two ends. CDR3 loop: CASSPRSGNYGYTF. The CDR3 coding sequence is TGTGCCAGCAGCCCCAGAAGCGGGAACTATGGCTACACCTTC.

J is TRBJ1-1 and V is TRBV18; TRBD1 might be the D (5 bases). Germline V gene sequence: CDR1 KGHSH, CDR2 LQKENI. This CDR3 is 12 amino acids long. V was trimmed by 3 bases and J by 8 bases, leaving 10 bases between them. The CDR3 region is CASSPEGREAFF. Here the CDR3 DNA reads TGTGCCAGCTCACCGGAGGGGCGGGAAGCTTTCTTT.

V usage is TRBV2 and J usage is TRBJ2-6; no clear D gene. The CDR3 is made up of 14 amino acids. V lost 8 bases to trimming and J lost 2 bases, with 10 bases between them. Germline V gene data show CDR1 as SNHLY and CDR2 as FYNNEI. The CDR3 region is CASEELTGANVLTF. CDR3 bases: TGTGCCAGCGAAGAACTTACTGGGGCCAACGTCCTGACTTTC.

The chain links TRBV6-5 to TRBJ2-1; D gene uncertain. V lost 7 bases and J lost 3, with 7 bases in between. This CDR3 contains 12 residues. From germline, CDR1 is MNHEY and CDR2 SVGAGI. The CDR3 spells CASTSLYNEQFF. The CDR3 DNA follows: TGTGCCAGCACCTCACTCTACAATGAGCAGTTCTTC.

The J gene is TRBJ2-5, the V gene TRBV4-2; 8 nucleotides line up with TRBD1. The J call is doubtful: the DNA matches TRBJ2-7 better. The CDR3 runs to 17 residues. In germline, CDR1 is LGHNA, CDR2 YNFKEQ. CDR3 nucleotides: TGTGCCAGCAGCCAACAAATCCGGGACAGGACCTCCTACGAGCAGTACTTC. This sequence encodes CASSQQIRDRTSYEQYF.

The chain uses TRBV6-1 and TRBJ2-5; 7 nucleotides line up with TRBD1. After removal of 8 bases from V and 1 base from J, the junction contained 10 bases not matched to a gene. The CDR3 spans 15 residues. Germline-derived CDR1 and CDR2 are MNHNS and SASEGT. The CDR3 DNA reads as TGTGCCAGCGAAAAAAGGACAGGCCTCCAAGAGACCCAGTACTTC. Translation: CASEKRTGLQETQYF.

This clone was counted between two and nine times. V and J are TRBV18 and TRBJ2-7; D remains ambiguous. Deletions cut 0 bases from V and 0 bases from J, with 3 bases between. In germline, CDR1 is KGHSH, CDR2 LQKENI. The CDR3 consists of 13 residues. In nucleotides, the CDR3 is TGTGCCAGCTCACCACCGAGCTCCTACGAGCAGTACTTC. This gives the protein CASSPPSSYEQYF.

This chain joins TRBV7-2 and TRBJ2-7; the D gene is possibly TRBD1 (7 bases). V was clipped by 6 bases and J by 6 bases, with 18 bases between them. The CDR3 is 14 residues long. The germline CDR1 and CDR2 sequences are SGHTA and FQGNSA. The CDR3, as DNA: TGTGCCAGCAGTTGGGGGGTGGCAGGGGGCGAGCAGTACTTC. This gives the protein CASSWGVAGGEQYF.

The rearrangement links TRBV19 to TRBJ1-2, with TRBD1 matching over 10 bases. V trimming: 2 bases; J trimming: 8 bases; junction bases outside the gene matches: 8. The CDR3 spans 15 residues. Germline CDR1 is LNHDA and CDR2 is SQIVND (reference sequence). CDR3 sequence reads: CASSIRDRGTGGYTF. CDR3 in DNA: TGTGCCAGTAGTATAAGGGACAGGGGAACAGGCGGCTACACCTTC.

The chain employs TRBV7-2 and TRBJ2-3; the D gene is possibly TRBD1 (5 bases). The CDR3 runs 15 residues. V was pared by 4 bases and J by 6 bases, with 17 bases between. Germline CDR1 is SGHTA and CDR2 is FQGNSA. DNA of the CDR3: TGTGCCAGCAGCTCTTTCCCAAGGGGAATTGATACGCAGTATTTT. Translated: CASSSFPRGIDTQYF.

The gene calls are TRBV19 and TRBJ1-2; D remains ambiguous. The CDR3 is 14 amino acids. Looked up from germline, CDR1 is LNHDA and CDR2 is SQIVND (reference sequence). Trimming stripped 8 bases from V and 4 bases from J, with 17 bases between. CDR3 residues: CASVPEYSGYGYTF. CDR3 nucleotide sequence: TGTGCCAGTGTCCCGGAGTATTCAGGCTATGGCTACACCTTC.